The source of this T cell receptor beta chain is a study of PD-L1 blockade in urothelial cancer. The CDR3 has 15 amino acids. CDR1 SGDLS and CDR2 YYNGEE come from the germline V gene. With 1 base removed from V and 6 bases from J, the gap between germline ends came to 13 bases. Profiling relied on immunoSEQ multiplex PCR, and the TCRdb table lists in-frame clones only, not all of them. Seen here are approximately 72,000 clones, approximately 83% observed once, and the top ten hold about 16%. The sample's time point: pretreatment peripheral blood. For each patient, 1 to 8 samples were obtained, pretreatment and on-treatment.

The rearrangement joins TRBV9 to TRBJ2-2; perhaps TRBD1 as D (5 bases). This TCR was recovered from a man between 60 and 75 years old with urothelial cancer. Sequencing used PBMCs, obtained around atezolizumab (anti-PD-L1) treatment. The CDR3 loop is CASSVRAVGAGELFF. In nucleotides, the CDR3 is TGTGCCAGCAGCGTACGGGCGGTAGGGGCCGGGGAGCTGTTTTTT.